This T cell receptor (beta chain) was found in a study of T cells in Graves' hyperthyroidism and ophthalmopathy. Uncontrolled infection, other autoimmune disease, pregnancy and lactation each barred patients from inclusion. Amplification yielded TCR beta CDR3 regions, with RNA transcripts as the source. Initially, a first-round RT-PCR of the TCR CDR3 employed the HTBI primer set. Each CDR3 protein is one row after TCRdb ran MiXCR on the multiplex PCR reads. The sample holds hundreds of thousands of distinct CDR3 sequences, over 40% seen once. The V gene's germline CDR1 is SGHVS and CDR2 FNYEAQ. CDR3 length: 17 residues. This clonotype was counted a single time. A junction boundary mismatches the germline segment, possibly from a read error.

The rearrangement uses TRBV7-6 and TRBJ2-7, with a weak D call TRBD1 (6 bases). The sequence was obtained from an adult man with Graves' disease, either hyperthyroidism or ophthalmopathy (not recorded which). Sequenced sample: peripheral blood or thyroid tissue (not recorded which). CDR3 amino acids: CAGSLGGTRVASYEQYF. The CDR3, as DNA: TGTGCCGGCAGCTTAGGGGGAACTCGCGTAGCCTCGTACGAGCAGTACTTC. The entire variable domain, with the rest obtained from reference TRBV7-6 and TRBJ2-7, is as follows: GAGVSQSPRYKVTKRGQDVALRCDPISGHVSLYWYRQALGQGPEFLTYFNYEAQQDKSGLPNDRFSAERPEGSISTLTIQRTEQRDSAMYRCAGSLGGTRVASYEQYFGPGTRLTVT.